These 10 T cell receptor beta chains were all obtained from the same sample, sequenced in a study of blood T cell repertoires in COVID-19. Sequencing was performed with immunoSEQ multiplex PCR; in TCRdb, only in-frame clones are kept and a portion is missing. The sample records 350,000 or so clones, around 90% being singletons. The source material was PBMCs or T cells enriched from blood (not recorded which). The receptor source for this set is a woman aged 30 to 39 who had recovered from COVID-19.

The gene calls are TRBV7-2 and TRBJ1-4; TRBD1 aligns across 9 bases. Looked up from germline, CDR1 is SGHTA and CDR2 is FQGNSA. V gave up 5 bases and J gave up 6 bases; unmatched junction bases: 7. The CDR3 sequence is 15 residues long. The DNA of the CDR3 is TGTGCCAGCAGCAACGTGGGACAGGGCCATGAAAAACTGTTTTTT. It encodes CASSNVGQGHEKLFF.

The rearrangement joins TRBV4-1 to TRBJ2-6; D possibly corresponds to TRBD1 (6 bases). Trimming removed 0 bases from V and 4 bases from J, with 16 bases in between. The CDR3 loop spans 18 amino acids. Germline CDR1 reads MGHRA; CDR2 reads YSYEKL. CDR3 loop: CASSQDPLAGVGANVLTF. Here the CDR3 DNA reads TGCGCCAGCAGCCAAGATCCGTTGGCAGGGGTCGGGGCCAACGTCCTGACTTTC.

The gene calls are TRBV6-5 and TRBJ2-7; D perhaps matches TRBD2 (5 bases). The V end lost 7 bases, the J end lost 0 bases, and 10 bases lay between the germline ends. Germline assignment: CDR1 MNHEY and CDR2 SVGAGI. This CDR3 comprises 13 residues. The CDR3 region is CASMKRSSYEQYF. The CDR3 nucleotides are TGTGCCAGCATGAAGCGGAGCTCCTACGAGCAGTACTTC.

This rearrangement joins TRBV19 to TRBJ1-2; D may be TRBD1 (6 bases). Germline assignment: CDR1 LNHDA and CDR2 SQIVND (reference sequence). The V end lost 7 bases, the J end lost 3 bases, and 12 bases lay between the germline ends. CDR3 length: 13 amino acids. DNA for the CDR3: TGTGCCAGTACCCCGACAGGACACTATGGCTACACCTTC. This encodes CASTPTGHYGYTF.

The V call is TRBV28, the J call TRBJ2-7, with 8 bases identical to TRBD2. The V and J ends lost 6 bases and 6 bases, in that order; junction bases with no gene match: 19. This CDR3 has 17 amino acids. Germline V gives CDR1 MDHEN, CDR2 SYDVKM. This CDR3 is CASRTLRRGAGGTEQYF. For the CDR3, the DNA is TGTGCCAGCAGAACCCTCCGTCGGGGCGCGGGGGGAACCGAGCAGTACTTC.

This clone was observed a single time. The rearrangement joins TRBV15 to TRBJ2-1; 10 nucleotides align to TRBD1. This CDR3 comprises 17 residues. Germline loops: CDR1 LNHNV, CDR2 YYDKDF (reference sequence). Unmatched junction bases numbered 13, after V lost 3 bases and J lost 8 bases. The CDR3 region is CATSRDLTGGSMDEQFF. In DNA form, the CDR3 reads TGTGCCACCAGCAGGGACCTGACAGGGGGCTCTATGGATGAGCAGTTCTTC. The entire variable domain, with the rest obtained from reference TRBV15 and TRBJ2-1, is as follows: DAMVIQNPRYQVTQFGKPVTLSCSQTLNHNVMYWYQQKSSQAPKLLFHYYDKDFNNEADTPDNFQSRRPNTSFCFLDIRSPGLGDTAMYLCATSRDLTGGSMDEQFFGPGTRLTVL.

CDR3 DNA sequence: TGTGCCAGCAGCAAGGGGGTAGGAACAGATACGCAGTATTTT. Its translation is CASSKGVGTDTQYF. The genes are TRBV9 and TRBJ2-3, with D tentatively TRBD1 (6 bases). Germline V gene lookup returns CDR1 SGDLS and CDR2 YYNGEE. V was trimmed by 4 bases and J by 3 bases, leaving 12 bases between them. The CDR3 sequence is 14 residues long.

This chain connects TRBV12-3 or TRBV12-4 to TRBJ2-7, with a possible D match to TRBD1 (6 bases). V lost 4 bases and J lost 5, with 12 bases in between. The CDR3 covers 13 residues. The CDR3 loop is CASSSPGVHEQYF. In nucleotides, the CDR3 is TGTGCCAGCAGTTCCCCAGGGGTCCACGAGCAGTACTTC.

This chain uses TRBV7-9 with TRBJ2-2, with 9 bases fitting TRBD2. The CDR3 length is 16 residues. Per germline, CDR1 SEHNR and CDR2 FQNEAQ (reference sequence). The J segment lost 8 bases and the V segment lost 5 bases, leaving 12 bases of the junction unmatched. The CDR3 is CASSPPAGGDAGELFF. CDR3 coding DNA: TGTGCCAGCAGCCCACCCGCGGGGGGGGATGCGGGGGAGCTGTTTTTT.

This clone was counted between two and nine times. Other DNA variants within this sample encode the same CDR3. This rearrangement joins TRBV29-1 to TRBJ2-1; 8 bases align to TRBD2. The germline gives CDR1 SQVTM, CDR2 ANQGSEA. V gave up 5 bases and J gave up 10 bases; unmatched junction bases: 1. The CDR3 extends over 10 amino acids. CDR3 sequence (DNA): TGCAGCGTTCGACTAGCGGAGCAGTTCTTC. As protein: CSVRLAEQFF.